This T cell receptor beta chain was identified in a study of CD8+CD57+ T cells in acquired aplastic anemia. At the level of the study: DNA per sorted CD4+ or CD8+ sample ranged 0.2 to 27.4 ug, averaging around 3.2 ug. Healthy-donor CD4+ cells averaged around 10 million reads.

Notes on the study in general: Patients shared under 30 CD8+ CDR3 sequences with controls. Patients did not significantly differ from controls in CD8+ Simpson's diversity.

TCR beta VDJ and CDR3 were profiled, and genomic DNA was the template. TCRdb re-derived calls from the reads in MiXCR, one entry per CDR3 protein. Among approximately 99,000 distinct CDR3 sequences listed, around half were seen once. This clonotype was counted at least ten times. Its target is unknown. CDR3 length equals 14 residues. The germline V gene has CDR1 SGHRS and CDR2 YFSETQ. With 2 bases removed from V and 4 bases from J, the gap between germline ends came to 13 bases. This receptor was identified in a human donor in good health, serving as a control. V and J are TRBV5-1 and TRBJ2-7; the D call may be TRBD1 or TRBD2 (5 bases each). The sequenced sample consisted of sorted CD4+, CD8+, or CD8+CD57+ T cells (not recorded which) from PBMCs. CDR3 sequence reads: CASSFGTREYEQYF. Here the CDR3 DNA reads TGCGCCAGCAGCTTCGGGACCAGAGAATACGAGCAGTACTTC.